This T cell receptor (beta chain) was obtained from a study of cytomegalovirus exposure and HLA in healthy donors. General observations from the study: Being productive about 87% or about 30% of the time was typical of most TCR beta V segments in an earlier analysis.

Points on this clone: Its antigen is unknown. Additional DNA sequences in this sample encode the identical CDR3.

Primers: 60 Vbeta forward and 13 Jbeta reverse. Per the original data handling: Later, 65 million to 85 million unique TCR beta chains were counted in an analysis, and some 10 million of them were shared. Clones were read by immunoSEQ multiplex PCR, and TCRdb kept only the in-frame ones, dropping some. V and J calls and clone size come straight from that table; D and trimming were deduced from the DNA. In total, the table holds about 78,000 clones. V lost 2 bases, J lost 3 bases, and 8 bases lay in between. CDR1 is MNHEY and CDR2 is SMNVEV in the germline V gene (reference sequence). The CDR3 is 14 amino acids. Each donor was healthy, and each was a bone marrow donor.

This receptor was taken from a female donor in good health and CMV-seropositive. Sequenced: PBMCs. The rearrangement links TRBV27 to TRBJ1-5; tentative D call: TRBD1 (6 bases). CDR3 bases: TGTGCCAGCAGTTTAGGACAGAACAATCAGCCCCAGCATTTT. Its protein product is CASSLGQNNQPQHF.